A selection of T cell receptor beta chains follows, all from one sample in a study of blood T cell repertoires in COVID-19. Assay: immunoSEQ multiplex PCR; the TCRdb copy retains only in-frame clones and omits some. The sample records 200,000 to 250,000 clones, roughly 85% being singletons. Sequencing was carried out using PBMCs or T cells enriched from blood (not recorded which). These receptors originate from a woman between 40 and 55 years old who had been exposed to COVID-19. Each CDR3 is given with its conserved first and last residue. A D gene is named only where the DNA matches it firmly.

v_call: TRBV28; d_call: TRBD1; j_call: TRBJ1-5; cdr3_aa: CASSFYRGKDVQPQHF; cdr3_nt: TGTGCCAGCAGTTTTTACAGGGGGAAAGACGTGCAGCCCCAGCATTTT
v_call: TRBV18; d_call: -; j_call: TRBJ2-7; cdr3_aa: CASSPLDTLTYEQYF; cdr3_nt: TGTGCCAGCTCACCACTGGACACCCTTACCTACGAGCAGTACTTC
v_call: TRBV20-1; d_call: -; j_call: TRBJ1-1; cdr3_aa: CSAGMVAEAFF; cdr3_nt: TGCAGTGCTGGCATGGTGGCTGAAGCTTTCTTT
v_call: TRBV6-5; d_call: -; j_call: TRBJ2-7; cdr3_aa: CASSYRQVKPEQYF; cdr3_nt: TGTGCCAGCAGTTACCGGCAGGTCAAACCCGAGCAGTACTTC
v_call: TRBV19; d_call: -; j_call: TRBJ2-1; cdr3_aa: CASYDSGSYNEQFF; cdr3_nt: TGTGCCAGTTATGACAGTGGCTCCTACAATGAGCAGTTCTTC
v_call: TRBV6-6; d_call: TRBD1; j_call: TRBJ2-7; cdr3_aa: CASSSFPQGRRYEQYF; cdr3_nt: TGTGCCAGCAGTTCCTTCCCACAGGGGCGAAGGTACGAGCAGTACTTC
v_call: TRBV4-2; d_call: -; j_call: TRBJ1-4; cdr3_aa: CASSRQTDNEKLFF; cdr3_nt: TGTGCCAGCAGCCGCCAGACAGATAATGAAAAACTGTTTTTT
v_call: TRBV10-3; d_call: TRBD1; j_call: TRBJ1-2; cdr3_aa: CAISEATGGSGYTF; cdr3_nt: TGTGCCATCAGCGAAGCGACAGGGGGGAGTGGCTACACCTTC
v_call: TRBV30; d_call: TRBD1; j_call: TRBJ1-5; cdr3_aa: CAWNRGARQPQHF; cdr3_nt: TGTGCCTGGAACAGGGGAGCCCGTCAGCCCCAGCATTTT
v_call: TRBV18; d_call: TRBD1; j_call: TRBJ1-4; cdr3_aa: CASSPGTGRNEKLFF; cdr3_nt: TGTGCCAGCTCCCCCGGGACAGGGCGTAATGAAAAACTGTTTTTT
v_call: TRBV7-2; d_call: -; j_call: TRBJ1-5; cdr3_aa: CASSLEAYQPQHF; cdr3_nt: TGTGCCAGCAGCTTGGAGGCTTACCAGCCCCAGCATTTT
v_call: TRBV5-1; d_call: TRBD1; j_call: TRBJ1-2; cdr3_aa: CASTGTGANYGYTF; cdr3_nt: TGCGCCAGCACTGGGACAGGAGCTAACTATGGCTACACCTTC
v_call: TRBV5-5; d_call: TRBD1; j_call: TRBJ2-2; cdr3_aa: CASSSTGQGLANTGELFF; cdr3_nt: TGTGCCAGCAGCTCTACGGGACAGGGCCTAGCGAACACCGGGGAGCTGTTTTTT
v_call: TRBV7-2; d_call: -; j_call: TRBJ2-5; cdr3_aa: CASSLGSGETQYF; cdr3_nt: TGTGCCAGCAGCTTAGGGTCAGGGGAGACCCAGTACTTC
v_call: TRBV6-5; d_call: -; j_call: TRBJ1-1; cdr3_aa: CASREFEAFF; cdr3_nt: TGTGCCAGCAGAGAGTTTGAAGCTTTCTTT